Listed below are T cell receptor beta chains from one sample, sequenced in a study of response to subunit inactivated influenza vaccine. One entry per CDR3 protein, called by TCRdb with MiXCR from the RT-PCR reads. The table shows some 640,000 distinct CDR3 sequences, with 11% to 15% occurring only once. This sample comprised PBMCs from blood, obtained 14 to 15 days before vaccination. These receptors originate from a man aged 45-65 years who received an inactivated influenza vaccine. Each CDR3 is given with its conserved first and last residue. The D gene is left open where the match is weak. The size entry is marked missing in some rows and otherwise reads once, few, many or a size class.

TRBV10-3	-	TRBJ2-3	once	CAISEAGPPDTQYF	TGTGCCATCAGTGAAGCAGGCCCCCCAGATACGCAGTATTTT
TRBV9	-	TRBJ2-7	many	CASSVDAGAPAYEQYF	TGTGCCAGCAGCGTAGATGCGGGGGCTCCGGCCTACGAGCAGTACTTC
TRBV7-2	TRBD2	TRBJ2-3	-	CASSLRGIAGYTDTQYF	TGTGCCAGCAGCTTACGAGGAATAGCGGGGTACACAGATACGCAGTATTTT
TRBV7-9	-	TRBJ1-2	few	CASSFPDGWGYTF	TGTGCCAGCAGCTTCCCCGATGGGTGGGGCTACACCTTC
TRBV20-1	-	TRBJ2-5	-	CSAKLGGETQYF	TGCAGTGCAAAACTAGGAGGAGAGACCCAGTACTTC
TRBV20-1	TRBD1	TRBJ2-7	-	CSARDKTGYEQYF	TGCAGTGCTAGAGATAAGACAGGGTACGAGCAGTACTTC
TRBV9	-	TRBJ1-2	few	CASSVDLGEGRGYTF	TGTGCCAGCAGCGTAGACTTAGGGGAGGGCCGAGGCTACACCTTC
TRBV7-9	TRBD2	TRBJ2-1	-	CASSSPGTSSYNEQFF	TGTGCCAGCAGCTCACCGGGGACTAGCTCCTACAATGAGCAGTTCTTC
TRBV7-2	-	TRBJ2-3	few	CASSTQPLSADTQYF	TGTGCCAGCAGCACACAACCACTAAGCGCAGATACGCAGTATTTT
TRBV12-3/TRBV12-4	-	TRBJ1-3	few	CASSDPGGHGNTIYF	TGTGCCAGCAGTGACCCCGGGGGACATGGAAACACCATATATTTT
TRBV5-1	-	TRBJ1-5	-	CASSLTGWGQPQHF	TGCGCCAGCAGCTTAACAGGCTGGGGTCAGCCCCAGCATTTT
TRBV12-3/TRBV12-4	-	TRBJ2-5	-	CASSLRVGGETQYF	TGTGCCAGCAGTTTACGGGTCGGAGGGGAGACCCAGTACTTC
TRBV7-2	TRBD2	TRBJ2-5	-	CASSLAGGGLSETQYF	TGTGCCAGCAGCTTAGCGGGGGGAGGGTTATCAGAGACCCAGTACTTC
TRBV7-2	-	TRBJ2-7	few	CASSPGLRGYEQYF	TGTGCCAGCAGTCCGGGCCTAAGGGGTTACGAGCAGTACTTC
TRBV7-2	-	TRBJ2-1	-	CASSTRSYNEQFF	TGTGCCAGCAGCACCCGCTCCTACAATGAGCAGTTCTTC
TRBV5-5	-	TRBJ2-3	-	CASSSGPAGDTQYF	TGTGCCAGCAGCTCTGGACCGGCGGGGGATACGCAGTATTTT
TRBV4-2	-	TRBJ1-2	-	CASSQEAGAAYGYTF	TGTGCCAGCAGCCAAGAGGCAGGGGCGGCCTATGGCTACACCTTC
TRBV15	-	TRBJ2-1	-	CATSREQHNEQFF	TGTGCCACCAGCAGAGAACAGCACAATGAGCAGTTCTTC
TRBV6-1	TRBD1	TRBJ2-2	-	CASRPRQGGTNTGELFF	TGTGCCAGCAGACCAAGACAGGGGGGAACGAACACCGGGGAGCTGTTTTTT
TRBV4-3	-	TRBJ1-4	-	CASSQGRGVGEKLFF	TGCGCCAGCAGCCAAGGAAGGGGGGTTGGGGAAAAACTGTTTTTT
TRBV6-2/TRBV6-3	-	TRBJ2-2	few	CASRKNNALRELFF	TGTGCCAGCAGAAAGAACAACGCTTTGAGGGAGCTGTTTTTT
TRBV27	TRBD1	TRBJ2-3	few	CASSLWVGQVTDTQYF	TGTGCCAGCAGTTTATGGGTGGGACAGGTCACAGATACGCAGTATTTT
TRBV12-3/TRBV12-4	-	TRBJ2-6	-	CASSLNQGASSGANVLTF	TGTGCCAGCAGTTTAAACCAGGGCGCGAGCTCTGGGGCCAACGTCCTGACTTTC
TRBV29-1	-	TRBJ2-5	many	CSARPGGAGETQYF	TGCAGCGCCCGACCTGGGGGGGCTGGAGAGACCCAGTACTTC